These T cell receptor beta chains were read from a single sample in a study of shared clonotypes between healthy human individuals. Sequencing was performed with immunoSEQ multiplex PCR; in TCRdb, only in-frame clones are kept and a portion is missing. The top ten hold roughly 0.13% of the sample, which has over 2 million clones, around 95% seen once. Input material: naive CD4+ T cells sorted from blood. These receptors were collected from a man younger than 30 in good health. The CDR3 runs from the conserved cysteine through the conserved F or W. The D gene is left open where the match is weak. Size values are once, few and many counts, or a class for expanded clones, and some rows have none.

d_gene,abundance,v_gene,j_gene,CDR3aa,CDR3nt
.,.,TRBV6-1,TRBJ1-2,CASSEGGWYGYTF,TGTGCCAGCAGTGAGGGAGGTTGGTATGGCTACACCTTC
.,.,TRBV18,TRBJ1-1,CASSPKGQGTEAFF,TGTGCCAGCTCACCAAAGGGGCAGGGCACTGAAGCTTTCTTT
.,.,TRBV5-1,TRBJ2-7,CASSFGVTYEQYF,TGCGCCAGCAGCTTCGGGGTTACCTACGAGCAGTACTTC
.,.,TRBV27,TRBJ1-5,CASSLDKGNQPQHF,TGTGCCAGCAGTTTGGACAAGGGTAATCAGCCCCAGCATTTT
TRBD1,.,TRBV5-1,TRBJ2-7,CASSSGTATYEQYF,TGCGCCAGCAGCTCGGGGACAGCCACCTACGAGCAGTACTTC
.,.,TRBV5-6,TRBJ1-5,CASSSGQSNQPQHF,TGTGCCAGCAGCTCAGGACAGTCCAATCAGCCCCAGCATTTT
TRBD2,.,TRBV7-9,TRBJ2-1,CAGTPREREDKSSYNEQFF,TGTGCCGGAACACCAAGAGAGCGGGAGGACAAGAGCTCCTACAATGAGCAGTTCTTC
TRBD2,.,TRBV10-3,TRBJ2-5,CAISELAGGEETQYF,TGTGCCATCAGTGAACTAGCGGGAGGAGAGGAGACCCAGTACTTC
.,.,TRBV25-1,TRBJ1-2,CASSEFGQDYGYTF,TGTGCCAGCAGTGAATTTGGACAAGACTATGGCTACACCTTC
.,.,TRBV7-2,TRBJ1-5,CASSLEAAVSNQPQHF,TGTGCCAGCAGCTTAGAGGCGGCAGTTAGCAATCAGCCCCAGCATTTT
.,.,TRBV11-1,TRBJ2-7,CASSRGTYEQYF,TGTGCCAGCAGCCGCGGAACCTACGAGCAGTACTTC
.,.,TRBV30,TRBJ2-5,CAWSGAATQYF,TGTGCCTGGAGTGGGGCTGCTACCCAGTACTTC
TRBD1,.,TRBV9,TRBJ2-3,CASSEDRGDTDTQYF,TGTGCCAGCAGCGAAGACAGGGGGGACACAGATACGCAGTATTTT
.,.,TRBV7-9,TRBJ1-4,CASSLLGGANEKLFF,TGTGCCAGCAGCCTCCTAGGCGGGGCTAATGAAAAACTGTTTTTT
TRBD1,.,TRBV28,TRBJ2-5,CASSSGQGRETQYF,TGTGCCAGCAGTTCTGGACAGGGTAGAGAGACCCAGTACTTC
TRBD2,once,TRBV10-3,TRBJ2-7,CAISESVAGGDEQYF,TGTGCCATCAGTGAGTCGGTAGCGGGAGGCGACGAGCAGTACTTC
.,.,TRBV7-9,TRBJ2-3,CASSLALGATDTQYF,TGTGCCAGCAGCTTAGCGCTGGGGGCCACAGATACGCAGTATTTT
.,.,TRBV28,TRBJ1-1,CASSPWGLNTEAFF,TGTGCCAGCAGTCCCTGGGGGCTGAACACTGAAGCTTTCTTT
.,.,TRBV18,TRBJ2-7,CASSPPDGGYEQYF,TGTGCCAGCTCACCACCAGACGGGGGCTACGAGCAGTACTTC
.,.,TRBV6-5,TRBJ1-2,CASSPPEGLGGYTF,TGTGCCAGCAGCCCTCCGGAGGGCCTGGGGGGCTACACCTTC
TRBD1,.,TRBV6-1,TRBJ2-7,CASSPDRETYEQYF,TGTGCCAGCAGTCCGGACAGGGAAACCTACGAGCAGTACTTC
.,.,TRBV5-8,TRBJ1-2,CASTLFGDRGYTF,TGTGCCAGCACCCTTTTTGGTGACCGAGGCTACACCTTC
.,.,TRBV5-1,TRBJ2-1,CASSPVVSSYNEQFF,TGCGCCAGCAGCCCCGTGGTAAGCTCCTACAATGAGCAGTTCTTC
.,.,TRBV5-1,TRBJ1-4,CASSLAGAGREKLFF,TGCGCCAGCAGCTTGGCAGGGGCTGGTAGGGAAAAACTGTTTTTT